This TCR beta chain was sequenced for a study of blood T cell repertoires in COVID-19. Across the whole study: COVID-19 samples collected from the United States, Italy and Spain covered acute and convalescent phases.

The germline gives CDR1 MGHDK, CDR2 SYGVNS. The CDR3 length is 14 residues. The V gene lost 1 base and the J gene lost 6 bases, with 11 bases spanning the gap. Assay used: immunoSEQ multiplex PCR; TCRdb lists only in-frame clones, some missing. The profile shows 70,000 to 100,000 clones, over 65% of them singletons. The TCR comes from a human donor in a cohort sampled during active COVID-19. The chain employs TRBV25-1 and TRBJ2-3; maybe TRBD2 (6 bases). Sample: peripheral blood. The chain's CDR3 is CASSELGTRDTQYF. The CDR3 bases are TGTGCCAGCAGTGAATTAGGGACTCGGGATACGCAGTATTTT.